This TCR beta chain appears in the sequencing data of a study of blood T cells in healthy people across ages. General observations from the study: A roughly linear age-dependent decrease characterized TCR beta diversity per million T cells.

A J-beta primer mix and a sample-barcoded 5' primer were used in a second PCR of roughly 7 to 12 cycles. TCRdb independently ran MiXCR on the 5' RACE reads; one entry per CDR3 protein. The sample includes under 1,100,000 distinct CDR3 sequences, around 25% of them seen just once. As to this clonotype: Its cognate antigen is unknown. One end of the junction does not line up with germline, which may come from a read error.

CDR1 and CDR2 from the germline V gene are SGHRS and YFSETQ. The CDR3 is made up of 13 amino acids. The data also belong to a second study, concerning T cells of mothers and their children.

Sequencing was performed on blood. The chain uses TRBV5-1 and TRBJ2-1; D may be TRBD2 (6 bases). The clonotype originates from a girl aged 2 to 9 in good health. CDR3 loop: CASSPEQASAIRF. The CDR3 nucleotides are TGCGCCAGCAGCCCAGAACAGGCTAGCGCCATCCGCTTC.